This T cell receptor beta chain was observed in a study of cytomegalovirus exposure and HLA in healthy donors. Study-wide points: Sequencing probably produced one cluster of sequence variants that were highly shared. TRBV6-2, TRBV6-3 and other indistinguishable V segments were excluded. As a later analysis showed, several of the most significant clusters appeared to be linked to common viral pathogens. Researchers reported that three CMV-associated chains were confirmed in vitro as CMV antigen-specific.

Of note for this clone: Its antigen is as yet unknown.

This CDR3 contains 13 residues. The germline gives CDR1 SEHNR, CDR2 FQNEAQ (reference sequence). V was shortened by 5 bases and J by 5 bases, with 12 bases between the two germline ends. PCR amplification relied on 60 Vbeta primers (plus 13 Jbeta primers). Sequencing used immunoSEQ multiplex PCR; TCRdb keeps in-frame clones, though not all of them. Altogether 120,000 or so clones are present, 75% to 85% being singletons, with the ten largest covering more than 7%. This clonotype was sampled from a woman aged 50 to 65 in good health and CMV-seropositive. J is TRBJ1-2 and V is TRBV7-9; D not resolved. Specimen: PBMCs. The CDR3 coding sequence is TGTGCCAGCAGCCCGCCCGAGAGTTATGGCTACACCTTC. Protein sequence: CASSPPESYGYTF. The full variable domain, rest sourced from reference TRBV7-9 and TRBJ1-2, is DTGVSQNPRHKITKRGQNVTFRCDPISEHNRLYWYRQTLGQGPEFLTYFQNEAQLEKSRLLSDRFSAERPKGSFSTLEIQRTEQGDSAMYLCASSPPESYGYTFGSGTRLTVV.